The rows below give T cell receptor beta chains drawn from one sample of a study of T cell responses to AZD1222 COVID-19 vaccine. Data came from immunoSEQ multiplex PCR; TCRdb stores just in-frame clones and leaves some out. The repertoire holds 60,000 to 75,000 clones, 60% to 85% seen once, with approximately 3.5% in the top ten. The sequences come from peripheral blood, collected 28 days after the second AZD1222 dose. Receptors originate from an adult who received the AZD1222 COVID-19 vaccine. Both conserved end residues are part of each CDR3. Clone sizes are given selectively: once, few, many, or a class where the clone is expanded.

V	J	size	CDR3
TRBV5-6	TRBJ1-6	.	CASSLKNSPLHF
TRBV5-4	TRBJ1-1	.	CASSLEVLTEAFF
TRBV10-1	TRBJ1-1	.	CASSESVRATNTEAFF
TRBV3-1/TRBV3-2	TRBJ1-1	.	CASSQARARDNEAFF
TRBV29-1	TRBJ2-1	once	CSVEPPGSNEQFF
TRBV6-5	TRBJ2-3	.	CASSYESLADTQYF
TRBV7-2	TRBJ2-5	once	CASSPQSLSKTQYF
TRBV28	TRBJ2-1	once	CASSTTGARIYNEQFF
TRBV29-1	TRBJ2-7	.	CSAGAGQGNEQYF
TRBV19	TRBJ2-5	.	CASSIRGPGQETQYF
TRBV18	TRBJ1-2	.	CASSPPGTGVEGYTF
TRBV3-1/TRBV3-2	TRBJ2-7	.	CASSQQGKQYF
TRBV5-1	TRBJ1-1	.	CASSLDLVRSRTEAFF
TRBV3-1/TRBV3-2	TRBJ2-7	.	CASSQQRGEQYF
TRBV7-8	TRBJ2-2	.	CASSSKTSGGTGELFF
TRBV7-9	TRBJ2-7	.	CASQGLGEQYF
TRBV9	TRBJ1-1	.	CASNTGDLQGTEAFF
TRBV3-1/TRBV3-2	TRBJ2-1	.	CASSQVGAGVNEQFF
TRBV19	TRBJ1-1	.	CASSQETGTTEAFF
TRBV7-2	TRBJ1-2	.	CASSLVGNDYGYTF
TRBV30	TRBJ2-7	.	CAWSIGRGYEQYF
TRBV5-6	TRBJ1-1	.	CASSFRRNTEAFF
TRBV11-3	TRBJ2-1	.	CASSSAWVDDEQFF